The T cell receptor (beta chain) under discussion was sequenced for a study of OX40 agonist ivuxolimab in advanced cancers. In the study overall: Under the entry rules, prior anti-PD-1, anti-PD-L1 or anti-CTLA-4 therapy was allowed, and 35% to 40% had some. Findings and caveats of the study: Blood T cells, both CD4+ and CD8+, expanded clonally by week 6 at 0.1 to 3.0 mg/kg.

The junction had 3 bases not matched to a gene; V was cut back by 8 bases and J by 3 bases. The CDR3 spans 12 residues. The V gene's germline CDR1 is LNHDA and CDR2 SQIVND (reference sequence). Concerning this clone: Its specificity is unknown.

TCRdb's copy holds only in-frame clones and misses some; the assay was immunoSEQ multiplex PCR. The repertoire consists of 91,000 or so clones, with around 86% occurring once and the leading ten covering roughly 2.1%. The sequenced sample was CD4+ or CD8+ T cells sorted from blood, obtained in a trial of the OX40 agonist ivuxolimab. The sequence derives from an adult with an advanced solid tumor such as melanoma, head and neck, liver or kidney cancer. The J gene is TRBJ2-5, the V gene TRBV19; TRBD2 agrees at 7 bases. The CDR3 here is CASSRGKETQYF. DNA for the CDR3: TGTGCCAGTTCGCGGGGGAAAGAGACCCAGTACTTC.